The clone carrying this T cell receptor (beta chain) was counted once. Profiling relied on immunoSEQ multiplex PCR, and the TCRdb table lists in-frame clones only, not all of them. The sample holds roughly 70,000 clones, around 70% seen once. This sample was taken from a study of blood T cell repertoires in COVID-19. From germline, CDR1 is SGHAT and CDR2 FQNNGV. The V gene lost 1 base and the J gene lost 7 bases, with 19 bases spanning the gap. This CDR3 is built from 16 residues. Sequences were obtained from peripheral blood. J is TRBJ2-5 and V is TRBV11-2; possible D gene TRBD2, 6 bases. The sequence was obtained from a man aged 60 to 75 with acute or convalescent COVID-19. CDR3 region: CASSLVASRGSVTQYF. In DNA form, the CDR3 reads TGTGCCAGCAGCTTAGTGGCTAGCCGGGGGTCAGTGACCCAGTACTTC.